This entry features one T cell receptor (beta chain) sequence. The sample is drawn from a study of blood T cell repertoires in COVID-19. Turning to the study itself: Acute and convalescent COVID-19 specimens originated in the United States, Italy and Spain. T cells, B-cell-depleted T cells, or PBMCs supplied cDNA or gDNA.

Germline V gives CDR1 LGHNA, CDR2 YSLEER. Trimming removed 1 base at V and 9 bases at J, with 15 bases between. The CDR3 runs to 14 residues. Study processing details: How many nucleated cells were present was estimated from reference gene primer amplification. Profiled with immunoSEQ multiplex PCR; TCRdb holds only in-frame clones, not every one. That table supplies the V and J calls and clone size; D and trimming were determined from the DNA. This sample has over 200,000 clones, with roughly 80% found just once. The material sequenced was peripheral blood. This chain links TRBV4-3 with TRBJ1-1; D may be TRBD1 (5 bases). The clonotype was recovered from a woman older than 75 with active or convalescent COVID-19. The CDR3 DNA is TGCGCCAGCAGCCAAGCCGCCCTGCAGGGAAAAGCTTTCTTT. As protein: CASSQAALQGKAFF.